A selection of T cell receptor beta chains follows, all from one sample in a study of blood T cell repertoires in COVID-19. Some clones are missing from TCRdb's copy, which holds only in-frame ones; the method was immunoSEQ multiplex PCR. This table has 200,000 to 300,000 clones, around four fifths appearing once. The sample taken for sequencing was peripheral blood. Every receptor here comes from a woman aged 55-69 years with active or convalescent COVID-19. Both conserved end residues are part of each CDR3. Fields, in order: CDR3 DNA, CDR3 protein, V gene, D gene, clone size, J gene. The D gene is left open where the match is weak. Rows give clone size only sometimes, using once, few, many, or a class for an expanded clone.

CDR3nt: TGTGCCAGCAGCTTCAGGGGTCTAGCGGGGGCAAGTACCCAGTACTTC
CDR3aa: CASSFRGLAGASTQYF
v_gene: TRBV11-2
d_gene: TRBD2
abundance: NA
j_gene: TRBJ2-5

CDR3nt: TGTGCCAGCAGCCGAACCACGCTAGCGGGGGGGCAGGTTGGCACAGATACGCAGTATTTT
CDR3aa: CASSRTTLAGGQVGTDTQYF
v_gene: TRBV3-1/TRBV3-2
d_gene: TRBD2
abundance: NA
j_gene: TRBJ2-3

CDR3nt: TGTGCCAGCAGGAGACAGGGGAGGGGTGAAAAACTGTTTTTT
CDR3aa: CASRRQGRGEKLFF
v_gene: TRBV6-6
d_gene: TRBD1
abundance: NA
j_gene: TRBJ1-4

CDR3nt: TGTGCCAGTAGTACGCGCGGACAGGGAACGACAAACTATGGCTACACCTTC
CDR3aa: CASSTRGQGTTNYGYTF
v_gene: TRBV19
d_gene: TRBD1
abundance: NA
j_gene: TRBJ1-2

CDR3nt: TGTGCCAGCAGCTTTAACGAAGGGGTAGGGGATTACAATGAGCAGTTCTTC
CDR3aa: CASSFNEGVGDYNEQFF
v_gene: TRBV7-8
d_gene: NA
abundance: NA
j_gene: TRBJ2-1

CDR3nt: TGTGCCAGCAGCCGAACTGTAGGCTACACCTTC
CDR3aa: CASSRTVGYTF
v_gene: TRBV14
d_gene: NA
abundance: NA
j_gene: TRBJ1-2

CDR3nt: TGTGCCAGCAGCCGCGAGCGAGCTGGAAACACCATATATTTT
CDR3aa: CASSRERAGNTIYF
v_gene: TRBV11-3
d_gene: NA
abundance: NA
j_gene: TRBJ1-3

CDR3nt: TGTGCCAGCAGCCCAGAAGGGACTAGCGGGGGGACCCAGTACTTC
CDR3aa: CASSPEGTSGGTQYF
v_gene: TRBV7-9
d_gene: TRBD2
abundance: NA
j_gene: TRBJ2-5

CDR3nt: TGTGCCTGGAGAGCGGGACCGCACTACGAGCAGTACTTC
CDR3aa: CAWRAGPHYEQYF
v_gene: TRBV30
d_gene: TRBD2
abundance: NA
j_gene: TRBJ2-7

CDR3nt: TGTGCCAGCACCCTAATACAGGTAACTCAGCCCCAGCATTTT
CDR3aa: CASTLIQVTQPQHF
v_gene: TRBV2
d_gene: NA
abundance: NA
j_gene: TRBJ1-5

CDR3nt: TGTGCCAGTAGTCAGGTAGTAGGCAGGGCTATCAATCAGCCCCAGCATTTT
CDR3aa: CASSQVVGRAINQPQHF
v_gene: TRBV19
d_gene: NA
abundance: once
j_gene: TRBJ1-5

CDR3nt: TGTGCCAGCACCGGAACAGGGGGTGGGGACACTGAAGTTTTCTTT
CDR3aa: CASTGTGGGDTEVFF
v_gene: TRBV28
d_gene: TRBD1
abundance: NA
j_gene: TRBJ1-1

CDR3nt: TGTGCCAGCAGCCAAGTTGGGACTGGAAAGGATACGCAGTATTTT
CDR3aa: CASSQVGTGKDTQYF
v_gene: TRBV3-1/TRBV3-2
d_gene: NA
abundance: NA
j_gene: TRBJ2-3

CDR3nt: TGTGCCATCAGTGAAAGGGGTTCCAGCACAGATACGCAGTATTTT
CDR3aa: CAISERGSSTDTQYF
v_gene: TRBV10-3
d_gene: NA
abundance: NA
j_gene: TRBJ2-3

CDR3nt: TGTGCCAGTGGTTCGGGGGGGTGGAGGCCCCAGCATTTT
CDR3aa: CASGSGGWRPQHF
v_gene: TRBV19
d_gene: NA
abundance: few
j_gene: TRBJ1-5

CDR3nt: TGCGCCAGCAGCTTGGGGTCGACAGGGTCCCACGAGCAGTACTTC
CDR3aa: CASSLGSTGSHEQYF
v_gene: TRBV5-1
d_gene: TRBD1
abundance: NA
j_gene: TRBJ2-7